This is a list of T cell receptor beta chains from one sample in a study of cytomegalovirus exposure and HLA in healthy donors. Libraries were prepared by immunoSEQ multiplex PCR; TCRdb keeps only in-frame clonotypes and omits some of them. This sample has approximately 190,000 clones; over 70% occur once, and the top ten carry 3% to 4.5%. The specimen sequenced was PBMCs. These receptors came from a man aged 45-65 years in good health and CMV-seronegative. CDR3s include the opening cysteine and the closing phenylalanine or tryptophan. A D gene is named only where the DNA matches it firmly. The size of a clone is reported for some rows only, either as once, few or many, or as a class for expanded clones.

J gene	clone size	V gene	D gene	CDR3 protein	CDR3 DNA
TRBJ2-3	NA	TRBV9	NA	CASSSGLSADTQYF	TGTGCCAGCAGCTCAGGCCTCTCCGCGGATACGCAGTATTTT
TRBJ1-2	NA	TRBV6-5	TRBD1	CASSYSVGQRLYGYTF	TGTGCCAGCAGTTACTCGGTGGGACAGAGACTCTATGGCTACACCTTC
TRBJ1-1	NA	TRBV5-6	NA	CASFDRPNTEAFF	TGTGCCAGCTTCGACAGACCGAACACTGAAGCTTTCTTT
TRBJ2-5	NA	TRBV6-6	TRBD1	CASTRTGGRETQYF	TGTGCCAGCACCCGGACAGGGGGCCGTGAGACCCAGTACTTC
TRBJ2-3	NA	TRBV13	NA	CATRELITDTQYF	TGTGCCACTAGGGAGCTCATCACAGATACGCAGTATTTT
TRBJ1-5	NA	TRBV30	NA	CAWSVGDPNQPQHF	TGTGCCTGGAGTGTCGGAGATCCTAATCAGCCCCAGCATTTT
TRBJ1-2	NA	TRBV21-1	NA	CASSERHQGARGYTF	TGTGCCAGCAGTGAGCGCCACCAGGGGGCGCGCGGCTACACCTTC
TRBJ1-3	once	TRBV7-9	TRBD1	CASSLGDRGPFFSGNTIYF	TGTGCCAGCAGCTTAGGGGACAGGGGGCCTTTCTTCTCTGGAAACACCATATATTTT
TRBJ1-1	few	TRBV7-8	NA	CASSWTGKATEAFF	TGTGCCAGCAGCTGGACCGGGAAGGCCACTGAAGCTTTCTTT
TRBJ1-5	NA	TRBV5-1	TRBD1	CASSLEGASNQPQHF	TGCGCCAGCAGCTTGGAGGGGGCGAGCAATCAGCCCCAGCATTTT
TRBJ2-1	NA	TRBV7-9	NA	CASSLAGVREQFF	TGTGCCAGCAGCTTAGCCGGGGTTAGAGAGCAGTTCTTC
TRBJ1-1	NA	TRBV18	TRBD1	CASSPQDRVNTEAFF	TGTGCCAGCTCACCACAGGACAGGGTTAACACTGAAGCTTTCTTT
TRBJ2-5	NA	TRBV11-2	NA	CASSLGLGPQETQYF	TGTGCCAGCAGCTTGGGTCTGGGCCCCCAAGAGACCCAGTACTTC
TRBJ2-2	NA	TRBV18	NA	CASSDMRSNTGELFF	TGTGCCAGCTCAGATATGCGGTCGAACACCGGGGAGCTGTTTTTT
TRBJ2-2	NA	TRBV5-6	NA	CASSVRGAGELFF	TGTGCCAGCAGCGTCAGGGGCGCCGGGGAGCTGTTTTTT
TRBJ2-1	NA	TRBV10-3	NA	CAISGANLGYNEQFF	TGTGCCATTTCAGGGGCTAACCTGGGGTACAATGAGCAGTTCTTC
TRBJ2-7	NA	TRBV7-2	NA	CASRDRFSSYEQYF	TGTGCCAGCAGAGACAGGTTTAGCTCCTACGAGCAGTACTTC
TRBJ2-7	NA	TRBV27	NA	CASSVDSTPYEQYF	TGTGCCAGCAGTGTTGACAGTACCCCCTACGAGCAGTACTTC
TRBJ1-5	NA	TRBV5-6	TRBD1	CASSTRDSPNQPQHF	TGTGCCAGCAGCACTCGGGACAGCCCTAATCAGCCCCAGCATTTT
TRBJ1-4	NA	TRBV6-5	TRBD1	CASTTGGSNEKLFF	TGTGCCAGCACGACAGGGGGCTCTAATGAAAAACTGTTTTTT
TRBJ1-6	NA	TRBV13	NA	CASSSNPIGAYNSPLHF	TGTGCCAGCAGCTCCAACCCCATAGGGGCCTATAATTCACCCCTCCACTTT
TRBJ2-1	NA	TRBV6-1	NA	CASSPGGRWQFF	TGTGCCAGCAGTCCAGGGGGGCGGTGGCAGTTCTTC
TRBJ2-1	NA	TRBV4-3	NA	CASSQLSGSYNEQFF	TGCGCCAGCAGCCAACTAAGCGGATCCTACAATGAGCAGTTCTTC
TRBJ1-2	NA	TRBV27	TRBD1	CASSPDRGHGYTF	TGTGCCAGCAGTCCGGACAGGGGTCATGGCTACACCTTC
TRBJ2-2	NA	TRBV7-8	NA	CASSRTSPTGELFF	TGTGCCAGCAGCCGGACTTCCCCAACCGGGGAGCTGTTTTTT
TRBJ2-7	NA	TRBV6-6	NA	CASSDSPATTYEQYF	TGTGCCAGCAGTGACTCCCCCGCGACAACCTACGAGCAGTACTTC
TRBJ2-7	NA	TRBV23-1	NA	CASSSREEVSYEQYF	TGCGCCAGCAGTTCCCGGGAAGAGGTCTCCTACGAGCAGTACTTC
TRBJ2-5	NA	TRBV5-1	TRBD1	CASSVTGTGGWETQYF	TGCGCCAGCAGCGTTACCGGGACAGGGGGCTGGGAGACCCAGTACTTC
TRBJ1-6	few	TRBV6-5	NA	CASSSTGLSPLHF	TGTGCCAGCAGTTCCACCGGGTTGTCACCCCTCCACTTT
TRBJ2-5	NA	TRBV5-4	TRBD2	CASKLREGPGETQYF	TGTGCCAGCAAACTAAGGGAGGGGCCCGGAGAGACCCAGTACTTC
TRBJ1-3	NA	TRBV15	NA	CATSSPWAGNTIYF	TGTGCCACCAGCAGCCCATGGGCGGGAAACACCATATATTTT
TRBJ2-7	NA	TRBV6-5	TRBD1	CASSYLDRGYEQYF	TGTGCCAGCAGTTACCTGGACAGGGGGTACGAGCAGTACTTC
TRBJ2-1	once	TRBV7-9	NA	CASSLSSPPYNEQFF	TGTGCCAGCAGCTTATCTTCCCCCCCCTACAATGAGCAGTTCTTC
TRBJ2-1	once	TRBV9	TRBD1	CASSEQGTRNEQFF	TGTGCCAGCAGCGAACAGGGGACGCGGAATGAGCAGTTCTTC
TRBJ1-2	NA	TRBV10-1	NA	CASTKSQQGEDGYTF	TGCGCCAGCACAAAGAGCCAACAGGGTGAAGACGGCTACACCTTC
TRBJ1-1	few	TRBV29-1	NA	CSVDRVSTEAFF	TGCAGCGTTGACCGTGTGAGTACTGAAGCTTTCTTT
TRBJ1-1	few	TRBV7-9	TRBD1	CASSPGGSITEAFF	TGTGCCAGCAGCCCAGGGGGCTCGATCACTGAAGCTTTCTTT
TRBJ2-2	NA	TRBV5-1	NA	CASSLGLGAGELFF	TGCGCCAGCAGCTTGGGTCTGGGAGCCGGGGAGCTGTTTTTT
TRBJ1-2	NA	TRBV6-1	TRBD1	CASNTGTGPILFF	TGTGCCAGCAACACGGGGACAGGCCCCATTCTGTTCTTC
TRBJ2-5	once	TRBV2	NA	CASSELEGRETQYF	TGTGCCAGCAGTGAACTGGAGGGGCGAGAGACCCAGTACTTC
TRBJ1-1	few	TRBV19	NA	CASSRQVAGTEAFF	TGTGCCAGTAGTAGACAGGTTGCGGGCACTGAAGCTTTCTTT
TRBJ2-5	NA	TRBV27	TRBD2	CASRGSGGQETQYF	TGTGCCAGCAGGGGTAGCGGGGGGCAAGAGACCCAGTACTTC
TRBJ1-1	NA	TRBV29-1	NA	CSVAFAGKAEAFF	TGCAGCGTTGCATTTGCAGGGAAGGCTGAAGCTTTCTTT
TRBJ1-2	NA	TRBV19	TRBD1	CASTTLSGRGLGYTF	TGTGCCAGTACCACCTTGAGTGGCAGGGGGCTAGGCTACACCTTC
TRBJ1-1	NA	TRBV10-3	NA	CAIGTGLLGTEAFF	TGTGCCATCGGAACGGGGTTATTAGGCACTGAAGCTTTCTTT
TRBJ2-1	NA	TRBV5-8	TRBD2	CASRRRTSGGNEQFF	TGTGCCAGCAGACGTAGGACTAGCGGGGGAAATGAGCAGTTCTTC
TRBJ1-3	few	TRBV2	NA	CASSTFSGNTIYF	TGTGCCAGCAGTACATTCTCTGGAAACACCATATATTTT
TRBJ1-2	NA	TRBV4-1	NA	CASSQVTGLHGYTF	TGCGCCAGCAGCCAAGTAACAGGGTTACATGGCTACACCTTC
TRBJ1-1	few	TRBV11-2	NA	CASTPDRLRGAFF	TGTGCCAGCACCCCAGACAGGCTAAGAGGAGCTTTCTTT
TRBJ2-3	NA	TRBV7-3	TRBD2	CASSRLAAGGPDTQYF	TGTGCCAGCAGCCGCCTTGCAGCGGGGGGGCCAGATACGCAGTATTTT
TRBJ2-7	NA	TRBV10-3	TRBD1	CAISEGTGLYGNEQYF	TGTGCCATCAGTGAGGGGACAGGCCTCTATGGGAACGAGCAGTACTTC
TRBJ1-1	NA	TRBV29-1	TRBD1	CSVGQGLNTEAFF	TGCAGCGTCGGACAGGGGCTGAACACTGAAGCTTTCTTT
TRBJ2-1	NA	TRBV10-1	NA	CASFASEQFF	TGCGCCAGCTTCGCCAGTGAGCAGTTCTTC
TRBJ2-5	few	TRBV7-2	NA	CASSPGQGQETQYF	TGTGCCAGCAGCCCCGGACAAGGTCAAGAGACCCAGTACTTC
TRBJ1-4	NA	TRBV30	NA	CAWSVGDSVGNEKLFF	TGTGCCTGGAGTGTAGGGGACTCAGTGGGTAATGAAAAACTGTTTTTT
TRBJ2-1	few	TRBV19	TRBD1	CASTGQGGNEQFF	TGTGCCAGTACCGGACAGGGGGGGAATGAGCAGTTCTTC
TRBJ2-7	NA	TRBV10-1	NA	CASSVDRQHEQYF	TGCGCCAGCAGTGTAGACAGGCAACACGAGCAGTACTTC
TRBJ1-5	NA	TRBV6-5	TRBD1	CASSQGGNQPQHF	TGTGCCAGCAGTCAGGGGGGCAATCAGCCCCAGCATTTT
TRBJ2-5	NA	TRBV7-3	NA	CASSLNGGAPLETQYF	TGTGCCAGCAGCTTAAACGGCGGGGCCCCCCTAGAGACCCAGTACTTC